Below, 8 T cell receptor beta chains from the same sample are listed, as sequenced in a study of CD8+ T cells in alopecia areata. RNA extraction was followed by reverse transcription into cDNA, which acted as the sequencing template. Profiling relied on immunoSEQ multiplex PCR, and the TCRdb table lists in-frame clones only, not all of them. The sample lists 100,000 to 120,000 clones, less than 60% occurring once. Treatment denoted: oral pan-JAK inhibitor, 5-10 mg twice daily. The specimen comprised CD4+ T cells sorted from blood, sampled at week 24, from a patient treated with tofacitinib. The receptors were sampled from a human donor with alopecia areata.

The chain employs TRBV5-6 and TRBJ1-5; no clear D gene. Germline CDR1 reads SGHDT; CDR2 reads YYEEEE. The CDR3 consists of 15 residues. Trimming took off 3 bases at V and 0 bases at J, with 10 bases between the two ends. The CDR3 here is CASSSGFYSNQPQHF. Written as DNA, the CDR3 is TGTGCCAGCAGCTCCGGGTTCTATAGCAATCAGCCCCAGCATTTT.

The CDR3: CAWRLAGLYEQYF. The CDR3 DNA reads as TGTGCCTGGAGGCTGGCAGGCCTCTACGAGCAGTACTTC. The chain couples TRBV30 to TRBJ2-7; D not certain. Trimming left V 3 bases short and J 3 bases short, with 12 bases between. CDR3 length equals 13 residues. Per the germline V gene, CDR1 is GTSNPN and CDR2 is SVGIG (reference sequence).

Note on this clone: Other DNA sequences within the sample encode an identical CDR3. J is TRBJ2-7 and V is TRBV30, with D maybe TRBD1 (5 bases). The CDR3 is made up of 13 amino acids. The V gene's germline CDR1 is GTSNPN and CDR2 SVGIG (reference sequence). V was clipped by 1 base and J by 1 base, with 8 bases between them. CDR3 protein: CAWSDGASYEQYF. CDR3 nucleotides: TGTGCCTGGAGTGATGGGGCGTCCTACGAGCAGTACTTC.

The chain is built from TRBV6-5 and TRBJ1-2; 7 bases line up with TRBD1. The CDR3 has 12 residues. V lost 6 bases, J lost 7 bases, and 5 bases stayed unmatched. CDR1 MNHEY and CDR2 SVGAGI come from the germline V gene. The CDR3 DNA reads TGTGCCAGCAGACGAGACAGGGCTGGCTACACCTTC. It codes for CASRRDRAGYTF.

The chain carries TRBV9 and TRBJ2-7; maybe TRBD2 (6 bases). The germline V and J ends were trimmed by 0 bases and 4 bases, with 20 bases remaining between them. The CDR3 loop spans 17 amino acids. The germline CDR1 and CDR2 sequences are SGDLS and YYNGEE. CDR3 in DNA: TGTGCCAGCAGCGTAGCGGCCAACCCGGGAGCACCTTACGAGCAGTACTTC. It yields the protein CASSVAANPGAPYEQYF.

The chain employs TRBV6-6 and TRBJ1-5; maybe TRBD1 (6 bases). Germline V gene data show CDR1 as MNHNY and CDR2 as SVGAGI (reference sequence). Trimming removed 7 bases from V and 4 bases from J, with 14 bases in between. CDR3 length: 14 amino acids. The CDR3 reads CASIQGQLNQPQHF. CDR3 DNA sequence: TGTGCCAGCATCCAAGGACAGTTAAATCAGCCCCAGCATTTT.

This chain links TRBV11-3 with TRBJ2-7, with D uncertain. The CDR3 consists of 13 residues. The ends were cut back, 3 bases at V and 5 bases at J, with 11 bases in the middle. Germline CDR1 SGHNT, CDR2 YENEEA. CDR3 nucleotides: TGTGCCAGCAGCTTTACCGGGTCCAACGAGCAGTACTTC. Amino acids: CASSFTGSNEQYF.

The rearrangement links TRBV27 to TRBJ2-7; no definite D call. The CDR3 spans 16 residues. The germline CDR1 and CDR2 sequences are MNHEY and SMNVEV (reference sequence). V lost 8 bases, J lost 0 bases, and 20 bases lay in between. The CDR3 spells CASGSPLETNSYEQYF. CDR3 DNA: TGTGCCAGCGGTTCCCCTTTAGAAACCAACTCCTACGAGCAGTACTTC.